This TCR beta chain was identified in a study of tumor and adjacent non-tumor tissue in lung cancer. Study context: The cohort had roughly 11 adenocarcinoma, a couple of squamous cell and 1 small cell patients. About 4.17 million productive TCRbeta reads were obtained per sample on average.

This clonotype was seen a few times. One base away lies a much larger clone, so this may be a sequencing read error. The germline CDR1 and CDR2 sequences are MNHEY and SVGAGI. Germline trimming cut 5 bases from V and 4 bases from J; bases unmatched to any gene: 10. This CDR3 has 16 residues. No cell sorting was done before RNA was extracted from the tissue. More than 3 cm separated this lung sample from the edge of the tumor. The library came from three nested PCR rounds adapted from ARM-PCR protocols. MiXCR, applied by TCRdb to the multiplex PCR reads, yields one record per CDR3 protein. The table includes 35,000 to 55,000 distinct CDR3 sequences, less than 70% detected once.

This clonotype was sampled from a woman in her thirties or forties with non-small cell lung cancer. Sequencing used distant non-tumor lung tissue. V gene TRBV6-5 combines with J gene TRBJ2-3; TRBD2 matches at 9 bases. The CDR3, as DNA: TGTGCCAGCAGTCCAGCTGTGGGCGGGGGGGCAGATACGCAGTATTTT. Residues: CASSPAVGGGADTQYF.